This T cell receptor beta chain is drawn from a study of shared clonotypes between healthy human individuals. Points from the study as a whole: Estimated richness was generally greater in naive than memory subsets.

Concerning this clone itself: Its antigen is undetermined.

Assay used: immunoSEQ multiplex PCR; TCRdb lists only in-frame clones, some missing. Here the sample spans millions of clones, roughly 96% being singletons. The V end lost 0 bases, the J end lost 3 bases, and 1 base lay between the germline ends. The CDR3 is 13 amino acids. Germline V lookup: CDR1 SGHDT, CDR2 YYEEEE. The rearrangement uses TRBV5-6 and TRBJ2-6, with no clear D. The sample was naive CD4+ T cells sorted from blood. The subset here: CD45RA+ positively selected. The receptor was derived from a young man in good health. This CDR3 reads CASSLVGANVLTF. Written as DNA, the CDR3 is TGTGCCAGCAGCTTGGTTGGGGCCAACGTCCTGACTTTC.